These 18 T cell receptor beta chains originate from one sample sequenced in a study of identical twins. TCRdb reprocessed the 5' RACE reads via MiXCR and lists one record per CDR3 protein. Of about 150,000 distinct CDR3 sequences listed, under 4.5% are singletons. What was sequenced was memory T cells sorted from blood. Source of these receptors: a man younger than 30 in good health.

The chain uses TRBV3-1 and TRBJ2-1; 9 nucleotides match TRBD1. J gave up 5 bases and V 5 bases, and 10 bases lay outside the gene matches. There are 16 residues in the CDR3. Looked up from germline, CDR1 is LGHDT and CDR2 is YNNKEL (reference sequence). Written as DNA, the CDR3 is TGTGCCAGCAGCAAGCCCTCCGGGACAGGGAACAATGAGCAGTTCTTC. Its translation is CASSKPSGTGNNEQFF.

This clonotype was picked up many times. This chain uses TRBV11-2 with TRBJ2-5; D is possibly TRBD2 (6 bases). Germline CDR1 and CDR2: SGHAT and FQNNGV. The ends were cut back, 1 base at V and 2 bases at J, with 20 bases in the middle. The CDR3 contains 18 residues. The CDR3 DNA is TGTGCCAGCAGCTTAGGGGGCTCTAGCGCCAGATTTCAAGAGACCCAGTACTTC. The encoded protein is CASSLGGSSARFQETQYF. The full variable domain, rest sourced from reference TRBV11-2 and TRBJ2-5, is EAGVAQSPRYKIIEKRQSVAFWCNPISGHATLYWYQQILGQGPKLLIQFQNNGVVDDSQLPKDRFSAERLKGVDSTLKIQPAKLEDSAVYLCASSLGGSSARFQETQYFGPGTRLLVL.

This clonotype was observed many times. This rearrangement joins TRBV7-9 to TRBJ2-2; D not resolved. This CDR3 has 15 amino acids. V was clipped by 4 bases and J by 5 bases, with 14 bases between them. Germline V CDR1 and CDR2: SEHNR, FQNEAQ (reference sequence). CDR3 DNA sequence: TGTGCCAGCAGCTCCCGTCTGGGGTGGACCGGGGAGCTGTTTTTT. Translation: CASSSRLGWTGELFF.

This clonotype was observed at least ten times. The chain joins TRBV20-1 to TRBJ2-2, with unresolved D. Germline CDR1 and CDR2: DFQATT and SNEGSKA (reference sequence). This CDR3 has 14 residues. V was clipped by 5 bases and J by 0 bases, with 10 bases between them. The CDR3 coding sequence is TGCAGTGCTCAAAAGACGGCGAACACCGGGGAGCTGTTTTTT. Its translation is CSAQKTANTGELFF.

This clonotype was picked up many times. The rearrangement links TRBV20-1 to TRBJ2-7; D unclear. CDR1 and CDR2 from the germline V gene are DFQATT and SNEGSKA (reference sequence). The V gene lost 3 bases and the J gene lost 9 bases, with 15 bases spanning the gap. The CDR3 contains 12 residues. CDR3 coding DNA: TGCAGTGCTAGTTCGCTGGCGACGGTGCAGTACTTC. This sequence encodes CSASSLATVQYF.

This clonotype was counted at least ten times. This chain joins TRBV20-1 and TRBJ1-5; D is unresolved. Germline lookup yields CDR1 DFQATT and CDR2 SNEGSKA (reference sequence). Trimming left V 6 bases short and J 1 base short, with 7 bases between. The CDR3 runs 12 residues. The CDR3 sequence: CSALTSNQPQHF. Here the CDR3 DNA reads TGCAGTGCCCTCACGAGCAATCAGCCCCAGCATTTT.

The sample holds many counts of this clonotype. This chain connects TRBV24-1 to TRBJ2-6, with no clear D. The CDR3 has 14 residues. Germline CDR1 is KGHDR and CDR2 is SFDVKD. The germline V and J ends were trimmed by 2 bases and 1 base, with 2 bases remaining between them. The CDR3 spells CATSDWSGANVLTF. As DNA, the CDR3 is TGTGCCACCAGTGATTGGTCTGGGGCCAACGTCCTGACTTTC.

In this sample, this clonotype turned up many times. The chain combines TRBV4-1 with TRBJ1-3; the match to TRBD1 covers 7 bases. Looked up from germline, CDR1 is MGHRA and CDR2 is YSYEKL. V shed 3 bases and J 4 bases; nucleotides not matched to a gene: 6. CDR3 length equals 15 residues. CDR3 residues: CASSHTGAAGNTIYF. The CDR3 bases are TGCGCCAGCAGCCATACAGGGGCCGCCGGAAACACCATATATTTT.

This clonotype was seen many times. V gene TRBV20-1 combines with J gene TRBJ2-1; D is uncertain. CDR3 length equals 13 residues. Deletions cut 6 bases from V and 0 bases from J, with 9 bases between. Germline assignment: CDR1 DFQATT and CDR2 SNEGSKA (reference sequence). In DNA form, the CDR3 reads TGCAGTGCGCCGGACCTCTCCTACAATGAGCAGTTCTTC. It translates to CSAPDLSYNEQFF.

Many counts were recorded for this clonotype. The rearrangement joins TRBV4-1 to TRBJ1-6, with 7 positions matching TRBD1. CDR1 and CDR2 from the germline V gene are MGHRA and YSYEKL. The J segment lost 5 bases and the V segment lost 5 bases, leaving 12 bases of the junction unmatched. The length of the CDR3 is 17 residues. CDR3 in amino acids: CASSVMIPGQNNSPLHF. CDR3 DNA sequence: TGCGCCAGCAGCGTCATGATACCGGGACAGAATAATTCACCCCTCCACTTT.

This clonotype has at least ten counts. V gene TRBV6-2 or TRBV6-3 combines with J gene TRBJ2-7; tentatively, D is TRBD2 (6 bases). Germline CDR1 reads MNHEY; CDR2 reads SVGEGT. The V gene lost 7 bases and the J gene lost 2 bases, with 15 bases spanning the gap. The CDR3 loop spans 14 amino acids. CDR3 protein: CASTGREAPYEQYF. As DNA, the CDR3 is TGTGCCAGCACGGGAAGGGAGGCCCCCTACGAGCAGTACTTC.

This clonotype came up many times. The V gene is TRBV7-9, the J gene TRBJ1-2; D gene unclear. This CDR3 is built from 17 residues. Germline V lookup: CDR1 SEHNR, CDR2 FQNEAQ (reference sequence). Between the trimmed V and J ends, which lost 1 base and 7 bases, there was a span of 22 bases. In DNA form, the CDR3 reads TGTGCCAGCAGCTTAGGAGGCGGCGACCTGAGCGTCAGTGGCTACACCTTC. Translating gives CASSLGGGDLSVSGYTF.

The table lists this clonotype with many counts. The chain combines TRBV7-2 with TRBJ2-1; 13 bases agree with TRBD2. With V trimmed by 4 bases and J by 8 bases, 5 bases remained unmatched. This CDR3 region has 15 residues. Germline-derived CDR1 and CDR2 are SGHTA and FQGNSA. CDR3 DNA sequence: TGTGCCAGCAGCTCACTAGCGGGAGGGCCACATGAGCAGTTCTTC. It is translated as CASSSLAGGPHEQFF.

This clonotype was detected many times. The chain links TRBV20-1 to TRBJ2-2; D is uncertain. Per germline, CDR1 DFQATT and CDR2 SNEGSKA (reference sequence). The CDR3 contains 13 residues. V dropped 5 bases and J dropped 0 bases, with 7 bases sitting between them. CDR3 in DNA: TGCAGTGCTCCGGACGCGAACACCGGGGAGCTGTTTTTT. The encoded protein is CSAPDANTGELFF.

This clonotype was recorded many times. This chain joins TRBV3-1 and TRBJ2-5; D unresolved. The CDR3 runs 14 residues. Germline assignment: CDR1 LGHDT and CDR2 YNNKEL (reference sequence). Trimming stripped 0 bases from V and 2 bases from J, with 7 bases between. CDR3 coding DNA: TGTGCCAGCAGCCAAGAAGGGCGTCAAGAGACCCAGTACTTC. This sequence encodes CASSQEGRQETQYF.

This clonotype was detected ten times or more. The rearrangement links TRBV28 to TRBJ1-1; unclear D gene. The germline CDR1 and CDR2 sequences are MDHEN and SYDVKM. Deletions cut 5 bases from V and 0 bases from J, with 10 bases between. The CDR3 covers 14 residues. DNA of the CDR3: TGTGCCAGCAGTGCGGGGAGCTTGAACACTGAAGCTTTCTTT. Protein product: CASSAGSLNTEAFF.

This clonotype was observed many times. The V call is TRBV5-6, the J call TRBJ2-3; tentative D call: TRBD1 (6 bases). The CDR3 sequence is 16 residues long. Germline CDR1 is SGHDT and CDR2 is YYEEEE. V was shortened by 0 bases and J by 8 bases, with 19 bases between the two germline ends. CDR3 loop: CASSLVWDKDSVTQYF. The CDR3 DNA reads TGTGCCAGCAGCTTGGTTTGGGACAAAGATAGTGTTACGCAGTATTTT.

This clonotype was counted many times. The chain recombines TRBV5-1 with TRBJ2-4; no clear D. There are 14 residues in the CDR3. The germline V gene has CDR1 SGHRS and CDR2 YFSETQ. V lost 0 bases and J 0 bases, leaving 4 bases between the germline ends. The CDR3 DNA is TGCGCCAGCAGCTTGGTCCCAGCCAAAAACATTCAGTACTTC. Encoded protein: CASSLVPAKNIQYF.